Following are 25 T cell receptor beta chains from one sample sequenced in a study of brain T cells in children with intractable seizures. TCRdb's copy holds only in-frame clones and misses some; the assay was immunoSEQ multiplex PCR. The sample lists about 80,000 clones, about 90% occurring once. The sequencing here drew on peripheral blood, taken at surgery. These receptors were obtained from a girl between 2 and 10 years old with Rasmussen encephalitis and intractable seizures.

The rearrangement joins TRBV6-1 to TRBJ1-1; no definite D call. This CDR3 contains 12 residues. Trimming stripped 5 bases from V and 6 bases from J, with 10 bases between. Germline V lookup: CDR1 MNHNS, CDR2 SASEGT. The CDR3 sequence is CASSSLAPEAFF. As DNA, the CDR3 is TGTGCCAGCAGTTCTTTGGCCCCTGAAGCTTTCTTT.

This sequence joins TRBV7-2 and TRBJ1-2; TRBD1 might be the D (5 bases). Per germline, CDR1 SGHTA and CDR2 FQGNSA. The CDR3 is 13 residues long. V lost 6 bases and J lost 7, with 15 bases in between. CDR3 in DNA: TGTGCCAGCAGGGGTGCAGGGAGAAGTGGCTACACCTTC. Amino acids: CASRGAGRSGYTF.

The rearrangement joins TRBV28 to TRBJ1-1; a weak D match, TRBD1 (5 bases). Per the germline V gene, CDR1 is MDHEN and CDR2 is SYDVKM. This CDR3 has 16 amino acids. Between the trimmed V and J ends, which lost 5 bases and 0 bases, there was a span of 16 bases. The CDR3 protein is CASSPPDGGMNTEAFF. The CDR3 bases are TGTGCCAGCAGTCCCCCGGACGGGGGGATGAACACTGAAGCTTTCTTT.

This sequence joins TRBV7-2 and TRBJ2-7; TRBD2 matches 7 bases. The CDR3 extends over 15 amino acids. Germline CDR1 reads SGHTA; CDR2 reads FQGNSA. Trimming at V came to 1 base and at J to 3 bases, leaving 6 bases not matched to a gene. Here the CDR3 reads CASSLGPGGSYEQYF. The DNA of the CDR3 is TGTGCCAGCAGCTTAGGTCCCGGCGGGAGCTACGAGCAGTACTTC.

The chain couples TRBV5-1 to TRBJ1-3; D gene uncertain. Germline V gene data show CDR1 as SGHRS and CDR2 as YFSETQ. V gave up 3 bases and J gave up 0 bases, with 10 bases separating them. This CDR3 spans 15 amino acids. CDR3 sequence reads: CASSSDGRSGNTIYF. The CDR3 coding sequence is TGCGCCAGCAGCTCAGACGGTCGCTCTGGAAACACCATATATTTT.

The V and J genes are TRBV3-1 (or the pseudogene TRBV3-2) and TRBJ1-3; D gene unclear. Germline CDR1 is LGHDT and CDR2 is YNNKEL (reference sequence). V was pared by 1 base and J by 1 base, with 5 bases between. The CDR3 sequence is 14 residues long. Written as DNA, the CDR3 is TGTGCCAGCAGCCAAGGAGCGTCTGGAAACACCATATATTTT. Encoded protein: CASSQGASGNTIYF.

J is TRBJ2-3 and V is TRBV18; D call uncertain. V was shortened by 3 bases and J by 2 bases, with 18 bases between the two germline ends. Germline CDR1 KGHSH, CDR2 LQKENI. This CDR3 region has 17 residues. In DNA form, the CDR3 reads TGTGCCAGCTCACCCCGAAAGACACCAGGCCTCACAGATACGCAGTATTTT. Translating it yields CASSPRKTPGLTDTQYF.

The gene calls are TRBV3-1 (or the pseudogene TRBV3-2) and TRBJ2-1; tentatively, D is TRBD1 (5 bases). This CDR3 is 14 amino acids long. Trimming removed 4 bases from V and 5 bases from J, with 12 bases in between. Per the germline V gene, CDR1 is LGHDT and CDR2 is YNNKEL (reference sequence). CDR3 protein: CASSRGYPHNEQFF. DNA of the CDR3: TGTGCCAGCAGCCGGGGCTACCCACACAATGAGCAGTTCTTC.

The chain is built from TRBV6-1 and TRBJ1-4, with D tentatively TRBD1 (6 bases). This CDR3 has 16 amino acids. Trimming removed 2 bases from V and 8 bases from J, with 18 bases in between. Germline CDR1 MNHNS, CDR2 SASEGT. The CDR3 loop reads CASSEPPPQGREKLFF. The DNA for the CDR3 is TGTGCCAGCAGTGAACCTCCGCCGCAGGGGAGGGAAAAACTGTTTTTT.

The gene calls are TRBV11-2 and TRBJ2-1; 7 bases are a match to TRBD2. CDR1 is SGHAT, CDR2 FQNNGV, per germline. Germline trimming cut 1 base from V and 7 bases from J; bases unmatched to any gene: 7. CDR3 size: 15 residues. The CDR3 here is CASSLVSGAANEQFF. The CDR3 region has the DNA TGTGCCAGCAGCTTAGTCAGCGGGGCGGCAAATGAGCAGTTCTTC.

The chain carries TRBV7-3 and TRBJ2-3; TRBD2 agrees at 8 bases. This CDR3 spans 15 amino acids. Trimming at V came to 0 bases and at J to 2 bases, leaving 1 base not matched to a gene. Per the germline V gene, CDR1 is SGHTA and CDR2 is FQGTGA. The CDR3 here is CASSLTGRATDTQYF. As DNA, the CDR3 is TGTGCCAGCAGCTTAACCGGGAGGGCCACAGATACGCAGTATTTT.

This clone was picked up one time. The chain uses TRBV2 and TRBJ1-3; TRBD1 is a possible D gene (5 bases). CDR1 is SNHLY, CDR2 FYNNEI, per germline. V was clipped by 8 bases and J by 2 bases, with 7 bases between them. This CDR3 is built from 12 residues. Here the CDR3 DNA reads TGTGCCAGCGGGACTGCTGGAAACACCATATATTTT. Encoded protein: CASGTAGNTIYF.

The rearrangement links TRBV6-5 to TRBJ1-5; D unresolved. The V and J ends lost 6 bases and 3 bases respectively, with 12 bases between them. Germline V lookup: CDR1 MNHEY, CDR2 SVGAGI. This CDR3 is built from 14 residues. CDR3 loop: CASRKGSDNQPQHF. In DNA form, the CDR3 reads TGTGCCAGCAGAAAGGGCTCGGACAATCAGCCCCAGCATTTT.

This chain connects TRBV9 to TRBJ2-1; D may correspond to TRBD1 or TRBD2 (7 bases each). Germline V gene data show CDR1 as SGDLS and CDR2 as YYNGEE. The V end lost 3 bases, the J end lost 9 bases, and 16 bases lay between the germline ends. The length of the CDR3 is 14 residues. The CDR3 nucleotides are TGTGCCAGCAGCGGACTGGGAGGGGGCGGTGAGCAGTTCTTC. This gives the protein CASSGLGGGGEQFF.

The chain uses TRBV9 and TRBJ2-2; TRBD2 aligns across 11 bases. The germline V gene encodes CDR1 SGDLS and CDR2 YYNGEE. V was pared by 2 bases and J by 3 bases, with 9 bases of the junction left unmatched. The CDR3 totals 18 residues. CDR3 DNA sequence: TGTGCCAGCAGCGTTAATCTAGCGGGGGGAGGATACACCGGGGAGCTGTTTTTT. This sequence encodes CASSVNLAGGGYTGELFF.

The chain uses TRBV7-9 and TRBJ1-4; no reliable D call. The germline gives CDR1 SEHNR, CDR2 FQNEAQ (reference sequence). The CDR3 sequence is 16 residues long. Trimming removed 1 base at V and 0 bases at J, with 9 bases between. CDR3 amino acids: CASSLGQTATNEKLFF. CDR3 in DNA: TGTGCCAGCAGCTTAGGCCAGACTGCAACTAATGAAAAACTGTTTTTT.

This rearrangement joins TRBV24-1 to TRBJ2-4, with no clear D. Germline CDR1 and CDR2: KGHDR and SFDVKD. Between the trimmed V and J ends, which lost 2 bases and 6 bases, there was a span of 7 bases. The CDR3 extends over 13 amino acids. The DNA for the CDR3 is TGTGCCACCAGTGATTACATGGGAAACATTCAGTACTTC. Protein sequence: CATSDYMGNIQYF.

The chain combines TRBV11-2 with TRBJ2-5; 11 bases are shared with TRBD2. In germline, CDR1 is SGHAT, CDR2 FQNNGV. There are 14 residues in the CDR3. V shed 6 bases, J shed 4 bases, and the junction held 4 bases outside the gene matches. The CDR3 region has the DNA TGTGCCAGCAGTTTTGGACTAGCGGGAGAGACCCAGTACTTC. Residues: CASSFGLAGETQYF.

The chain combines TRBV5-6 with TRBJ1-4, with a weak D call TRBD1 (5 bases). The CDR3 has 14 residues. Germline CDR1 SGHDT, CDR2 YYEEEE. The V end lost 7 bases, the J end lost 4 bases, and 14 bases lay between the germline ends. Written as DNA, the CDR3 is TGTGCCAGCGCGTCCAGGCAGGGTAATGAAAAACTGTTTTTT. Protein sequence: CASASRQGNEKLFF.

The rearrangement uses TRBV5-1 and TRBJ2-1, with TRBD2 matching 11 bases. Per germline, CDR1 SGHRS and CDR2 YFSETQ. Unmatched junction bases numbered 3, after V lost 3 bases and J lost 4 bases. This CDR3 has 15 amino acids. This chain's CDR3 is CASSSGTSGYNEQFF. Here the CDR3 DNA reads TGCGCCAGCAGCTCCGGGACTAGCGGTTACAATGAGCAGTTCTTC.

The J gene is TRBJ1-6, the V gene TRBV19; D is uncertain. The CDR3 has 16 amino acids. The ends were cut back, 4 bases at V and 6 bases at J, with 16 bases in the middle. Per the germline V gene, CDR1 is LNHDA and CDR2 is SQIVND (reference sequence). CDR3 sequence: CASSTRVVGSNSPLHF. The CDR3 nucleotides read TGTGCCAGTAGTACTAGGGTGGTGGGGAGTAATTCACCCCTCCACTTT.

This rearrangement joins TRBV3-1 (or the pseudogene TRBV3-2) to TRBJ2-3, with a tentative D call TRBD1 (5 bases). The CDR3 is made up of 15 amino acids. The V end was cut by 4 bases, the J end by 0 bases, with 11 bases between. The germline V gene has CDR1 LGHDT and CDR2 YNNKEL (reference sequence). In nucleotides, the CDR3 is TGTGCCAGCAGCCCGGGCAGGGCTAGCACAGATACGCAGTATTTT. It is translated as CASSPGRASTDTQYF.

The rearrangement links TRBV9 to TRBJ1-1; 9 nucleotides agree with TRBD1. CDR1 SGDLS and CDR2 YYNGEE come from the germline V gene. The CDR3 covers 14 residues. V lost 0 bases and J lost 7; bases outside the gene matches: 4. CDR3 nucleotides: TGTGCCAGCAGCGTAGGGACAGGGGTAAATGAAGCTTTCTTT. This encodes CASSVGTGVNEAFF.

This chain links TRBV7-2 with TRBJ1-3; 12 positions agree with TRBD1. The germline CDR1 and CDR2 sequences are SGHTA and FQGNSA. V lost 6 bases to trimming and J lost 4 bases; unmatched junction nucleotides: 4. This CDR3 spans 15 amino acids. The CDR3 nucleotides are TGTGCCAGCAGTAGGGACAGGGGGCACGGAAACACCATATATTTT. Translated: CASSRDRGHGNTIYF.

The chain couples TRBV30 to TRBJ1-2; no clear D gene. Trimming cost V 0 bases and J 4 bases, with 12 bases left between them. The CDR3 extends over 14 amino acids. Per germline, CDR1 GTSNPN and CDR2 SVGIG (reference sequence). The CDR3 bases are TGTGCCTGGAGTGTCACAGCCTCTTTCTATGGCTACACCTTC. Amino acid sequence: CAWSVTASFYGYTF.